Listed below are T cell receptor beta chains from one sample, sequenced in a study of blood T cell repertoires in COVID-19. Data came from immunoSEQ multiplex PCR; TCRdb stores just in-frame clones and leaves some out. The data show under 200,000 clones, about 86% seen once. The specimen sequenced was peripheral blood. These receptor sequences come from a man aged 55 to 70 with acute or convalescent COVID-19. CDR3s include the opening cysteine and the closing phenylalanine or tryptophan.

CDR3aa: CASSRADSRDRSSYEQYF
v_gene: TRBV5-6
j_gene: TRBJ2-7

CDR3aa: CASSPRQGRTETQYF
v_gene: TRBV18
j_gene: TRBJ2-5

CDR3aa: CASSPREQNNSPLHF
v_gene: TRBV7-8
j_gene: TRBJ1-6

CDR3aa: CASSQDQATNEKLFF
v_gene: TRBV3-1/TRBV3-2
j_gene: TRBJ1-4

CDR3aa: CASSQIRGTGELFF
v_gene: TRBV14
j_gene: TRBJ2-2

CDR3aa: CAWSATGGWNSPLHF
v_gene: TRBV30
j_gene: TRBJ1-6

CDR3aa: CASVGTVKASYEQYF
v_gene: TRBV5-8
j_gene: TRBJ2-7

CDR3aa: CASSLRTATTNTEAFF
v_gene: TRBV7-8
j_gene: TRBJ1-1

CDR3aa: CATSDSFAQGYPYNEQFF
v_gene: TRBV24-1
j_gene: TRBJ2-1

CDR3aa: CASSEGLIGGYTF
v_gene: TRBV2
j_gene: TRBJ1-2